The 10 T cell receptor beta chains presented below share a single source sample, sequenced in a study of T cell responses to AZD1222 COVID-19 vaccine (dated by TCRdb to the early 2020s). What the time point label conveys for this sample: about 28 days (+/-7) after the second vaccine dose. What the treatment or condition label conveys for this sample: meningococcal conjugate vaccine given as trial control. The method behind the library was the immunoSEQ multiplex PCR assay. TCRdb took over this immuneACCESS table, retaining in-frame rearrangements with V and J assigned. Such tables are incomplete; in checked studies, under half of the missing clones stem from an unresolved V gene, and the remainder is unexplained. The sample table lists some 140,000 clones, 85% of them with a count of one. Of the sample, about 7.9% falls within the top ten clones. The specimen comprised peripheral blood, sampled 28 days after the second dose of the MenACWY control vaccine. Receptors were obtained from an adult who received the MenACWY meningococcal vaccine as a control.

The CDR3 spells CSAGGQYSYEQYF. The CDR3 DNA follows: TGCAGCGCCGGGGGACAGTACTCCTACGAGCAGTACTTC. The chain couples TRBV29-1 to TRBJ2-7; TRBD1 might be the D (7 bases). The germline gives CDR1 SQVTM, CDR2 ANQGSEA. V was pared by 7 bases and J by 0 bases, with 13 bases between. The CDR3 has 13 amino acids.

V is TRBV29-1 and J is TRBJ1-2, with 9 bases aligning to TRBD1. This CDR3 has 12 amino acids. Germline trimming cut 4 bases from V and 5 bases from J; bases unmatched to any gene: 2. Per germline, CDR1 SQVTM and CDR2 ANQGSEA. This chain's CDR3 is CSVVDRGYGYTF. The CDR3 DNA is TGCAGCGTTGTTGACAGGGGGTATGGCTACACCTTC.

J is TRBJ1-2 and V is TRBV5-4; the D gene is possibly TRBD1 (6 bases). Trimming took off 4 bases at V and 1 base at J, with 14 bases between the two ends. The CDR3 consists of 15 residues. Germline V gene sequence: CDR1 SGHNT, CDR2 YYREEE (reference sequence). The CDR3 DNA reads TGTGCCAGCAGCCGTGGACAGACGAATAACTATGGCTACACCTTC. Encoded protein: CASSRGQTNNYGYTF.

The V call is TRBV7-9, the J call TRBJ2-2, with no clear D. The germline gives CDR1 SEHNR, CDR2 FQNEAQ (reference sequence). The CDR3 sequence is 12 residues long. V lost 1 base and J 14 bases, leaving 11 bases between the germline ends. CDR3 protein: CASSLEDGLLFF. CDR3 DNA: TGTGCCAGCAGCTTAGAGGACGGTTTACTGTTTTTT.

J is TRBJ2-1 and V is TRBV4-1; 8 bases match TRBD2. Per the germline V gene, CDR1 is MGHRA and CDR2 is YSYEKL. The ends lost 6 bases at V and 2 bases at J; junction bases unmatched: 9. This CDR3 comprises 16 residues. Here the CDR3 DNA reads TGCGCCAGCAGTTACACTAGCGGTGATACCTACAATGAGCAGTTCTTC. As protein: CASSYTSGDTYNEQFF.

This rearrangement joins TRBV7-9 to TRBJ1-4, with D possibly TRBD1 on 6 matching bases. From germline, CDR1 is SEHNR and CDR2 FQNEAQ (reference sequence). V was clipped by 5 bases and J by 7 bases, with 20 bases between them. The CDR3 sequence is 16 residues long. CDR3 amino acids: CASSPEGTRRGEKLFF. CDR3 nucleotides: TGTGCCAGCAGCCCAGAAGGGACAAGGCGGGGTGAAAAACTGTTTTTT.

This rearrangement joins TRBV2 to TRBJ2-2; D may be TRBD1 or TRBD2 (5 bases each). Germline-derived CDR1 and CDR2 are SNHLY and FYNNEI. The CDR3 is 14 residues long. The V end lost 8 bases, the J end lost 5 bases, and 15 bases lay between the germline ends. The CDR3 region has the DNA TGTGCCAGCTCGTGGGGGTCGGGGACCGGGGAGCTGTTTTTT. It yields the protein CASSWGSGTGELFF.

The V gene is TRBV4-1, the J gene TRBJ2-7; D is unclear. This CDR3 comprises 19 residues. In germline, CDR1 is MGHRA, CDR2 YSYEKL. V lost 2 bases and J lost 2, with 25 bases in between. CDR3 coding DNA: TGCGCCAGCAGCCAAAAGAAGGGCGGTCCCAGTTCTGGGACCTACGAGCAGTACTTC. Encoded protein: CASSQKKGGPSSGTYEQYF.

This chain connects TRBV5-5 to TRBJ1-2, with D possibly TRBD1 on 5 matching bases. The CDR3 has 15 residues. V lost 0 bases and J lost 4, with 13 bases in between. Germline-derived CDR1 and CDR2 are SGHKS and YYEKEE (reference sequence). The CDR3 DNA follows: TGTGCCAGCAGCTTGGCTAGGGGAGTTGTCTATGGCTACACCTTC. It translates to CASSLARGVVYGYTF.

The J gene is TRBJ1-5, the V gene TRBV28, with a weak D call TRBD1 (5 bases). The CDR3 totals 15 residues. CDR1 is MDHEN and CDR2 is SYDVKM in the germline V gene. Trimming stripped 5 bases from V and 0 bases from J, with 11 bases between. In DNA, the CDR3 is TGTGCCAGCAGTGGGGGGAGTAATAGCAATCAGCCCCAGCATTTT. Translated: CASSGGSNSNQPQHF.